This T cell receptor (beta chain) was identified during a study of blood T cells in healthy people across ages. At the level of the study: Roughly one uniquely barcoded beta molecule per two T cells was captured. General study results and limits: Aged donors had fewer naive CD4+ cells and lower diversity than long-lived donors. Bulk PBMC profiling left naive and antigen-experienced comparisons inconclusive.

The use of a sample-barcoded 5' primer and a J-beta primer mix characterized a second PCR of roughly 6 to 12 cycles. Tagging of each cDNA molecule was performed by a template-switch adaptor with 12 random nucleotides. One entry per CDR3 protein, called by TCRdb with MiXCR from the 5' RACE reads. Of some 1.5 million distinct CDR3 sequences detected, 35% to 45% appear once; the ten largest clones hold approximately 4%. Germline lookup yields CDR1 LGHDT and CDR2 YNNKEL (reference sequence). The CDR3 totals 14 residues. Trimming removed 7 bases at V and 7 bases at J, with 16 bases between. A word on this clonotype: The antigen remains unidentified.

The gene calls are TRBV3-1 and TRBJ1-4; perhaps TRBD1 as D (6 bases). Sample: blood. This sequence originates from a woman younger than 30 in good health. In DNA form, the CDR3 reads TGTGCCAGCACGTCCACAGGGCTAGTTGAAAAACTGTTTTTT. Protein: CASTSTGLVEKLFF.